The clone carrying this TCR beta chain has a single count. The data originate from a study of CD8 T cells in Susac syndrome. Germline V gives CDR1 LNHDA, CDR2 SQIVND (reference sequence). The CDR3 loop spans 12 amino acids. With 10 bases removed from V and 5 bases from J, the gap between germline ends came to 12 bases. Reverse transcription of about 0.5 to 1 ug RNA was carried out with random hexamers. Multiplex immunoSEQ PCR targeted 54 Vbeta and 13 Jbeta TCR beta segments. TCRdb reprocessed the immunoSEQ multiplex PCR reads with MiXCR, giving one entry per CDR3 protein. Here the sample spans more than 150,000 distinct CDR3 sequences, over 85% being singletons.

This chain connects TRBV19 to TRBJ2-1; D remains ambiguous. This TCR was sampled from a human donor in good health. Sequenced input: CD4+ T cells from PBMCs. The CDR3 region has the DNA TGTGCCACCATAGGACGGAACAATGAGCAGTTCTTC. This encodes CATIGRNNEQFF. Drawing the rest from reference TRBV19 and TRBJ2-1, the complete variable domain is DGGITQSPKYLFRKEGQNVTLSCEQNLNHDAMYWYRQDPGQGLRLIYYSQIVNDFQKGDIAEGYSVSREKKESFPLTVTSAQKNPTAFYLCATIGRNNEQFFGPGTRLTVL.